This T cell receptor beta chain was observed in a study of blood T cell repertoires in COVID-19. Study information: Italy, Spain and the United States were the sources of the convalescent and acute COVID-19 samples.

This clone was recorded once. CDR1 is LGHNA, CDR2 YSLEER, per germline. This CDR3 contains 15 residues. V lost 3 bases and J lost 7; bases outside the gene matches: 7. In the source study's methods: Amplification from reference gene primers served as the basis for estimated nucleated cell counts. Sequencing used immunoSEQ multiplex PCR; TCRdb keeps in-frame clones, though not all of them. V and J calls and clone size come straight from that table; D and trimming were deduced from the DNA. The sample yields 200,000 to 300,000 clones, approximately 80% seen once. The sequence came from a man in his forties who had recovered from COVID-19. The rearrangement joins TRBV4-3 to TRBJ2-1; 9 nucleotides match TRBD2. Material for sequencing was peripheral blood. The CDR3 here is CASSQVPLAGNEQFF. CDR3 bases: TGCGCCAGCAGCCAGGTACCGCTAGCGGGGAATGAGCAGTTCTTC.